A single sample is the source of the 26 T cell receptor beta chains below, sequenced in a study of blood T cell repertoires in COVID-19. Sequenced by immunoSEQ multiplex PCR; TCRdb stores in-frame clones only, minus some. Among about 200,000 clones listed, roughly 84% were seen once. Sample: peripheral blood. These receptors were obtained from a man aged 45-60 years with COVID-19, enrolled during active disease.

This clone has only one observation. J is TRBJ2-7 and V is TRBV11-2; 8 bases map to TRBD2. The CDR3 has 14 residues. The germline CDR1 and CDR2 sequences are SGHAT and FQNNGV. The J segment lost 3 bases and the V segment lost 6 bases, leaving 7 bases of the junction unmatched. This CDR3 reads CASSRSGGDYEQYF. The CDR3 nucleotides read TGTGCCAGCAGTCGGAGCGGGGGAGACTACGAGCAGTACTTC.

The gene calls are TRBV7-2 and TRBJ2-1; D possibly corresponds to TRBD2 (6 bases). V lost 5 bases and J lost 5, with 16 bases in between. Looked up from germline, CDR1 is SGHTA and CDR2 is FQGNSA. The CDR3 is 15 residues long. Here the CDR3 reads CASSPGVFMDNEQFF. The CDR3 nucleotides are TGTGCCAGCAGCCCGGGAGTGTTTATGGACAATGAGCAGTTCTTC.

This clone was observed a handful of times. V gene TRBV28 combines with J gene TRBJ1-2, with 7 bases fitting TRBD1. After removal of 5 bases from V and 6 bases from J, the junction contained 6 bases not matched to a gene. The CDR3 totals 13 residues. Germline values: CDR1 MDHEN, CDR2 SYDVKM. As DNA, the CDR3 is TGTGCCAGCAGTGGCCAGGGGGTGAATGGCTACACCTTC. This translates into CASSGQGVNGYTF.

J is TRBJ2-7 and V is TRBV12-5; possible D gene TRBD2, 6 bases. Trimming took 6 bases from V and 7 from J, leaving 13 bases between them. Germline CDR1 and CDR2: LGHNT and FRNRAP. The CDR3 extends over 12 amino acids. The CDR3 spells CASGRTTGEQYF. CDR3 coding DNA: TGTGCTAGTGGCCGGACTACGGGAGAGCAGTACTTC.

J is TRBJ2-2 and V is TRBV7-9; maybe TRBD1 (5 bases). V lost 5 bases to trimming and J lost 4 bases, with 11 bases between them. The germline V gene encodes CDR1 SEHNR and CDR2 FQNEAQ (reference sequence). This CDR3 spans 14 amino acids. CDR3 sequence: CASSQDSFTGELFF. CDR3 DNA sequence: TGTGCCAGCAGCCAAGACAGTTTCACCGGGGAGCTGTTTTTT.

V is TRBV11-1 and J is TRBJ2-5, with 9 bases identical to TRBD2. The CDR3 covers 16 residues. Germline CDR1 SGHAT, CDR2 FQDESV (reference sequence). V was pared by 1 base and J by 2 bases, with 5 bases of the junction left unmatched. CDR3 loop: CASSLGSGSRQETQYF. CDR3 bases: TGTGCCAGCAGCTTAGGTAGCGGGAGCCGTCAAGAGACCCAGTACTTC. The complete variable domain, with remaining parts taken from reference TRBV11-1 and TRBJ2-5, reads EAEVAQSPRYKITEKSQAVAFWCDPISGHATLYWYRQILGQGPELLVQFQDESVVDDSQLPKDRFSAERLKGVDSTLKIQPAELGDSAMYLCASSLGSGSRQETQYFGPGTRLLVL.

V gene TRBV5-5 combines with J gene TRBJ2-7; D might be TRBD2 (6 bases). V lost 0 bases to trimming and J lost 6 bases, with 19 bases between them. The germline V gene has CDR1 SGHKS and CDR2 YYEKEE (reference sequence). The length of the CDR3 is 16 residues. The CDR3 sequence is CASSLGAGGSSSEQYF. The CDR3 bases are TGTGCCAGCAGCTTGGGGGCCGGAGGGTCCAGCTCCGAGCAGTACTTC.

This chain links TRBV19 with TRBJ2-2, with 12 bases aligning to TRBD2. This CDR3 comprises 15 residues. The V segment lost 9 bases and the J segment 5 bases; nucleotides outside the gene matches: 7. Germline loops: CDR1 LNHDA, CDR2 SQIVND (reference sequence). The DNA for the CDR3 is TGTGCCAGCCTGACTAGCGGGAGATCAACCGGGGAGCTGTTTTTT. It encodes CASLTSGRSTGELFF.

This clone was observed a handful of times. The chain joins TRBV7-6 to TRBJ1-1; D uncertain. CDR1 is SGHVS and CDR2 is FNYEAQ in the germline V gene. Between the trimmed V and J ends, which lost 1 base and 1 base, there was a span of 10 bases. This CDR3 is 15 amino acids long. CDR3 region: CASSLDGRQNTEAFF. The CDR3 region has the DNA TGTGCCAGCAGCTTAGATGGCAGGCAGAACACTGAAGCTTTCTTT.

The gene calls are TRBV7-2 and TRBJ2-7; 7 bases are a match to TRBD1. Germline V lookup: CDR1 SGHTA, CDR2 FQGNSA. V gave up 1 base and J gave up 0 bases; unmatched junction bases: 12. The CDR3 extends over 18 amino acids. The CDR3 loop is CASSLVRTGGSSSYEQYF. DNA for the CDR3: TGTGCCAGCAGCTTAGTGAGGACAGGCGGCTCGAGCTCCTACGAGCAGTACTTC.

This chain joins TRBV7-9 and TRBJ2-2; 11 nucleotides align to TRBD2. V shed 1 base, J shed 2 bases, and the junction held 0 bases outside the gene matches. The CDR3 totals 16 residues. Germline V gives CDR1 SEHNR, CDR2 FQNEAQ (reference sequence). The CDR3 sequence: CASSLGLAGNTGELFF. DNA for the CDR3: TGTGCCAGCAGCTTAGGACTAGCGGGAAACACCGGGGAGCTGTTTTTT.

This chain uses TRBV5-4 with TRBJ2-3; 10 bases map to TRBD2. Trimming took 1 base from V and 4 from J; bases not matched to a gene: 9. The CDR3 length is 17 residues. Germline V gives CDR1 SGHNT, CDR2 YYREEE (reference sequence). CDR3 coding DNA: TGTGCCAGCAGCTTGTCCGCCGGGACTAGCGTTTCAGATACGCAGTATTTT. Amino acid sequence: CASSLSAGTSVSDTQYF.

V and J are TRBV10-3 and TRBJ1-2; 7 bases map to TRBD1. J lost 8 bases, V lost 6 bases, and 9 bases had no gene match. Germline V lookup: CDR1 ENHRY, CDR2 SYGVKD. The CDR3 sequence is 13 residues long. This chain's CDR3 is CAISNTGVKGYTF. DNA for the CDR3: TGTGCCATCAGCAACACAGGGGTAAAGGGCTACACCTTC.

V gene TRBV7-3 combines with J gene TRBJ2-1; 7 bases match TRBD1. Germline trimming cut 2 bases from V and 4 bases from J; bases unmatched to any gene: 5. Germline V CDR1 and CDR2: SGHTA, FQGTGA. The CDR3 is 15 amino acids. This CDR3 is CASSLGTAGYNEQFF. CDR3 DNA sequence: TGTGCCAGCAGCTTAGGGACAGCAGGATACAATGAGCAGTTCTTC.

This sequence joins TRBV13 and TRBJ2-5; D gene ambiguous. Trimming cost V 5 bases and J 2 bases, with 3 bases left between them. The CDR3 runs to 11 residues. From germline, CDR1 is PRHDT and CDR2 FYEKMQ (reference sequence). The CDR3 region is CASSPQETQYF. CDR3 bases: TGTGCCAGCAGCCCTCAAGAGACCCAGTACTTC.

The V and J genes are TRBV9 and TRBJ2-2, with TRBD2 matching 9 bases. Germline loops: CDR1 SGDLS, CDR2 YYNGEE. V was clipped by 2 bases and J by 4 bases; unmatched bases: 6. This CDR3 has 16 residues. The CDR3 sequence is CASSVLSGSGTGELFF. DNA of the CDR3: TGTGCCAGCAGCGTCCTTAGCGGGAGTGGCACCGGGGAGCTGTTTTTT.

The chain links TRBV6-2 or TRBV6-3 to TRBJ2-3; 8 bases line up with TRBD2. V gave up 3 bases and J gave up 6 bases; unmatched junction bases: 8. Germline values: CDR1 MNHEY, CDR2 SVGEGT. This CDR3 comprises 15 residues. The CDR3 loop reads CASSYRRGVGDTQYF. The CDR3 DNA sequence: TGTGCCAGCAGTTATCGGCGGGGGGTGGGGGATACGCAGTATTTT.

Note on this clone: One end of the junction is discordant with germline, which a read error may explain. The CDR3 DNA reads TGTGCTAGCAGCTACAGTCCCGGGGACAATGAGCAGTTCTTC. It specifies CASSYSPGDNEQFF. The chain carries TRBV7-7 and TRBJ2-1; tentatively, D is TRBD2 (5 bases). The CDR3 contains 14 residues. Per germline, CDR1 SSHAT and CDR2 FNYEAQ (reference sequence).

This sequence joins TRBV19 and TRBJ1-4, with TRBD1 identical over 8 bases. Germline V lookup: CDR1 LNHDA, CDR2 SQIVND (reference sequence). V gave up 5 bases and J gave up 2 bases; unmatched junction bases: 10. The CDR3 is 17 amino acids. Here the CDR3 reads CASSPRGQVVTNEKLFF. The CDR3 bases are TGTGCCAGTAGTCCCCGGGGACAGGTCGTTACTAATGAAAAACTGTTTTTT.

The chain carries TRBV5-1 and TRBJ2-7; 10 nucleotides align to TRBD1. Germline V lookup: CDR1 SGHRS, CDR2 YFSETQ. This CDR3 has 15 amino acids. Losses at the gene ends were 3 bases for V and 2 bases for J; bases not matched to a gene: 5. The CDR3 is CASSSAGTGAYEQYF. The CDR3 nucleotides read TGCGCCAGCAGCTCGGCCGGGACAGGGGCCTACGAGCAGTACTTC.

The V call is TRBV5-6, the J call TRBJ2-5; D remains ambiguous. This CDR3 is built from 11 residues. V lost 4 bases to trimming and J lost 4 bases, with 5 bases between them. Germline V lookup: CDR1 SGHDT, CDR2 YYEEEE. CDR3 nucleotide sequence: TGTGCCAGCAGCAGACTAGAGACCCAGTACTTC. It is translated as CASSRLETQYF.

The CDR3 region is CASVGLAGEVEQFF. The CDR3 DNA reads as TGTGCCAGCGTGGGACTAGCGGGAGAGGTTGAGCAGTTCTTC. The rearrangement joins TRBV2 to TRBJ2-1; 14 bases are shared with TRBD2. There are 14 residues in the CDR3. Germline assignment: CDR1 SNHLY and CDR2 FYNNEI. Trimming took 8 bases from V and 9 from J; bases not matched to a gene: 6.

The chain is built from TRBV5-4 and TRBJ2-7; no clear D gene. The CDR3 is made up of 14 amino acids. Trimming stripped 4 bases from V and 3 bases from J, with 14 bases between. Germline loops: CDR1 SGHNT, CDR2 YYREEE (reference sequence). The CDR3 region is CASSTRAEFYEQYF. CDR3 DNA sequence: TGTGCCAGCAGCACGCGCGCGGAATTCTACGAGCAGTACTTC.

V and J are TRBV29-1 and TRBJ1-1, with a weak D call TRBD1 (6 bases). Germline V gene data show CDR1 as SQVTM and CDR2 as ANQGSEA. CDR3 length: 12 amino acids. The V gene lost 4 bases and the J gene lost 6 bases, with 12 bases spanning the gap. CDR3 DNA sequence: TGCAGCGTTGCAACAGGGATTGCTGAAGCTTTCTTT. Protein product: CSVATGIAEAFF.

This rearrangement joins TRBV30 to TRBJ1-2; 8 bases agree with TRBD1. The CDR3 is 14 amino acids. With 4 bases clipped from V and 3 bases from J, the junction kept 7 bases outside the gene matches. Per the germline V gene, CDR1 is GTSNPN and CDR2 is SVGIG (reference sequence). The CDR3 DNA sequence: TGTGCCTGGACCCCAGGGGGCGCTGACTATGGCTACACCTTC. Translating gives CAWTPGGADYGYTF.

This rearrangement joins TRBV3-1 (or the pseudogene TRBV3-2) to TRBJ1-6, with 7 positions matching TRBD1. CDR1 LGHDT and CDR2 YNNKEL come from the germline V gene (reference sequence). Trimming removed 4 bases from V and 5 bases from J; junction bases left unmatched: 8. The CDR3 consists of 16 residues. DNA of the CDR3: TGTGCCAGCAGCCCCCAGGGGGGAAATAATAATTCACCCCTCCACTTT. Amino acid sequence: CASSPQGGNNNSPLHF.